This record concerns one TCR beta chain sequence. Using immunoSEQ multiplex PCR, the repertoire was profiled, and TCRdb retains in-frame clones only, with some absent. The sample holds fewer than 65,000 clones, roughly 91% seen once. This entry comes from a study of T cell changes during pregnancy in multiple sclerosis. J lost 6 bases, V lost 2 bases, and 6 bases had no gene match. The CDR3 is made up of 15 amino acids. The germline V gene has CDR1 SGHVS and CDR2 FQNEAQ. This TCR was sampled from a female donor in good health, enrolled as a control in a pregnancy study. This chain links TRBV7-8 with TRBJ2-5, with 10 bases that match TRBD1. The source material was peripheral blood, sampled after pregnancy. The CDR3 DNA is TGTGCCAGCAGCTTAAGGAGGGACAGGGGTCAGACCCAGTACTTC. Its protein is CASSLRRDRGQTQYF.